This TCR beta chain was profiled in a study of post-analysis software for immune sequencing data (dated by TCRdb to the mid-2010s). Broadly, across the study: Disease courses on record covered relapsing-remitting, secondary progressive and progressive-relapsing multiple sclerosis, though some patients had no subtype annotation. Patient repertoires were compared against around 10 previously published healthy control repertoires from donors aged about 6 to 26 years. A subset of samples was prepared in parallel using single-end sample barcoding, then pooled and co-amplified after Illumina adapter ligation. Study-wide findings and limitations: Significantly higher frequencies in patients than in controls were found for about five TRBV segments, including TRBV5-6, TRBV5-1 and TRBV20-1. Normalized Chao1 diversity was significantly lower in multiple sclerosis patients than controls, suggesting substantial peripheral T-cell clonal expansion. Direct clustering with F measure revealed strong co-clustering of samples prepared in the same batch, which led to a batch-effect correction. The multiple sclerosis patient group was slightly younger than the control group.

Including the terminal cysteine and phenylalanine, the CDR3 comprises 15 residues. The CDR3 DNA has 45 bases and is translated from base 1. Per the germline V gene (reference sequence), SEHNR is the CDR1 and FQNEAQ is the CDR2. Compared with germline, V lacks 5 bases and J lacks 1 base; bases without a gene match: 7. To demonstrate the VDJtools post-analysis software, TCR beta repertoires were profiled from the peripheral blood of about 14 young patients with multiple sclerosis. The patients with multiple sclerosis were children and adolescents between roughly 6 and 16 years of age. Library preparation was by PCR. TCRdb names Illumina HiSeq 2500 as the instrument used. Unique molecular identifiers were incorporated into TCR beta cDNA libraries to reduce PCR and sequencing biases. Every 1 to 10 million input T cells yielded roughly 500,000 cDNA molecules, meaning each molecule approximated one T cell. Patient libraries were prepared and sequenced with the same protocol used for the earlier healthy control dataset. Samples belonging to the same batch were prepared together, multiplexed and sequenced on a shared HiSeq lane. The study's own analysis went as follows. MIGEC handled the raw barcoded reads, throwing out single-read molecular identifier groups before consensus assembly and CDR3 extraction. Clonotype tables were post-analysed with VDJtools, and diversity was normalized by down-sampling all datasets to the smallest sample size. In repertoire overlap clustering, CDR3 amino acid sequences, but not nucleotide sequences, were matched to correct batch-related cross-sample contamination. TCRdb's own reprocessing of the public reads used fastp at Q25 and MiXCR and kept productive beta chains. Each entry merges the rows of one CDR3 protein and shows their most common DNA and genes. The V and J calls here are based on TCRdb, not the publication. The sample data list about 460,000 distinct CDR3 sequences, and less than 45% of these were observed just once. The top ten clones comprise about 12% of the sample.

This clonotype appeared a few times. Its antigen is still unknown. No clone much larger than this one lies a single base away; base qualities are absent. The clonotype comes from a girl between 10 and 17 years old with multiple sclerosis. Sample: blood. Recombination joined TRBV7-9 with TRBJ2-7, and TRBD1 aligns with 8 junction nucleotides. Here the CDR3 is given as CASSGRTGQSYEQYF. The nucleotides are TGTGCCAGCAGCGGTCGGACAGGGCAATCCTACGAGCAGTACTTC. Full variable domain (CDR3 extended with the reference TRBV7-9 and TRBJ2-7 proteins): DTGVSQNPRHKITKRGQNVTFRCDPISEHNRLYWYRQTLGQGPEFLTYFQNEAQLEKSRLLSDRFSAERPKGSFSTLEIQRTEQGDSAMYLCASSGRTGQSYEQYFGPGTRLTVT.